This T cell receptor (beta chain) was captured in a study of immune characteristics of hereditary and idiopathic chronic pancreatitis. A note on the overall study: Local immune cells and TCRbeta repertoires in the pancreas were profiled in this study for hereditary and idiopathic chronic pancreatitis, with control organ donor pancreases used for comparison. TCRbeta sequencing was performed on four or five control pancreases, fewer than 10 hereditary chronic pancreatitis pancreases and about six idiopathic chronic pancreatitis pancreases. The gDNA-based approach was selected because minimal in vitro experimental manipulation of pancreas-infiltrating T cells was involved.

A word on this clone: Its antigen specificity is not known. The input lacks base qualities; no much larger clone sits a single base away.

Overall results and qualifications from the work: Chronic pancreatitis caused by alcohol use was not included in the study. Compared with controls, TCRbeta repertoire diversity was significantly higher and clonality was lower in both chronic pancreatitis groups. Hereditary and idiopathic chronic pancreatitis differed in Vbeta-Jbeta gene family usage, including TRBV10, TRBV19, TRBV23 and TRBV5.

Measured from the cysteine to the phenylalanine, the CDR3 is 13 residues long. Only the CDR3 region is kept as DNA, spanning 39 bases read in frame from base 1. CDR1 is given as SQVTM and CDR2 as ANQGSEA, both from the germline V gene. V is shortened by 7 bases, J by 1 base, and the region joining them spans 11 bases. The library was made by the immunoSEQ multiplex PCR assay. From pancreatic genomic DNA, the TCRbeta CDR3 region along with adjacent sequences was amplified and then sequenced. The paper's processing steps were these. Repertoire diversity was measured as a mean normalized Shannon-Wiener index, alongside productive clonality and productive rearrangement counts. Control and chronic pancreatitis repertoire metrics were compared with the nonparametric Mann-Whitney U test. A shared clonotype was defined as a CDR3beta sequence with the same amino acid composition and length across subjects. Held by TCRdb, this immuneACCESS table contains in-frame sequences only and omits some clones. Under half of the omission traces to an unresolved V gene where checked; the cause of the rest is unknown. V and J calls and clone size are given by that table; D and trimming were obtained from the DNA. This sample comprises fewer than 450 clones, over 60% of them detected only once. In total, the top ten clones hold around 45% of the sample.

For controls, pancreas tissue was obtained from deceased organ donors without any known pancreatic disease and was run through the same islet isolation procedure used for patient tissue. For TCRbeta sequencing, genomic DNA was extracted directly from bulk pancreas tissue without sorting T cells. At two US centers, pancreas tissues from patients and organ donors were collected on a consecutive basis. The clonotype comes from a human donor who was a deceased organ donor serving as a healthy control. The V gene is TRBV29-1 and the J gene is TRBJ2-1; TRBD2 is a weak D gene call, 5 bases matching. Material for sequencing was pancreas tissue. The CDR3 protein is CSADGVSYNEQFF. The sequenced DNA is TGCAGCGCCGACGGGGTATCCTACAATGAGCAGTTCTTC.